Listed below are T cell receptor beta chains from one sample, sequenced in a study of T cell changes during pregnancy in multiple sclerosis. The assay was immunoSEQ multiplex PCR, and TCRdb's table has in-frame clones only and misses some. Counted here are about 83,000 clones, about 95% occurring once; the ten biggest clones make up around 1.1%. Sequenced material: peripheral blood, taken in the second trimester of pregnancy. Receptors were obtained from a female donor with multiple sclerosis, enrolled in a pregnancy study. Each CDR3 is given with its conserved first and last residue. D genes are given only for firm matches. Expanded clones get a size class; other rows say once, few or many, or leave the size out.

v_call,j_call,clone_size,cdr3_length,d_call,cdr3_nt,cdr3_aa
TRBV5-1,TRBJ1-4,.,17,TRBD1,TGCGCCAGCAGCTACGGACAGGGGGCCAGGGAGGATGAAAAACTGTTTTTT,CASSYGQGAREDEKLFF
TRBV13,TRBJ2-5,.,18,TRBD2,TGTGCCAGCAGCCCAGCGGGACTAGCGGGATTCGGGGAAGAGACCCAGTACTTC,CASSPAGLAGFGEETQYF
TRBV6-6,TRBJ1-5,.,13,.,TGTGCCAGCAGGTGGCTCAGCAATCAGCCCCAGCATTTT,CASRWLSNQPQHF
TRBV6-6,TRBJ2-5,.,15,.,TGTGCCAGCAGTTACTCCACAACAGGGTTGGAGACCCAGTACTTC,CASSYSTTGLETQYF
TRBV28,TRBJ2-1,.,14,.,TGTGCCAGCAGCCAGCCAGGAGGGAACAATGAGCAGTTCTTC,CASSQPGGNNEQFF
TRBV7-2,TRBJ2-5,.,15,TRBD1,TGTGCCAGCAGCACCCGGACAGGGTTTCGGGAGACCCAGTACTTC,CASSTRTGFRETQYF
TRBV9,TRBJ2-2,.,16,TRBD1,TGTGCCAGCAGCGGTCGACAGGGATCGAACACCGGGGAGCTGTTTTTT,CASSGRQGSNTGELFF
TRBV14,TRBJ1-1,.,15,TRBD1,TGTGCCAGCAGCCAAAGGACAGGAGCTTCCACTGAAGCTTTCTTT,CASSQRTGASTEAFF
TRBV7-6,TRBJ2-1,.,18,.,TGTGCCAGCAGCTTAGAGGCTTCTGTGACTAGCTCCTACAATGAGCAGTTCTTC,CASSLEASVTSSYNEQFF
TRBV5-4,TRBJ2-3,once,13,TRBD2,TGTGCCAGCGGCGGGAGGGGGTTAGATACGCAGTATTTT,CASGGRGLDTQYF
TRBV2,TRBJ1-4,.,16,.,TGTGCCAGCAGCACCCAAGTCCAGCGCTATAATGAAAAACTGTTTTTT,CASSTQVQRYNEKLFF
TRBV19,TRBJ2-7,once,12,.,TGTGCCAGTAGTCACGGGGCCTACGAGCAGTACTTC,CASSHGAYEQYF
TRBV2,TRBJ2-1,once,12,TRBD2,TGTGCCAGCAGTCCAGCGGGAGCTGAGCAGTTCTTC,CASSPAGAEQFF
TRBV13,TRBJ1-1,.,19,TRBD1,TGTGCCAGCAGTTCCTACGCGGTGGGGACAGGGGGCAGAAACACTGAAGCTTTCTTT,CASSSYAVGTGGRNTEAFF
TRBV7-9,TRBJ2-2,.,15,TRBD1,TGTGCCAGCAGCCCCCGGGGACAGGGCCCCGGGGAGCTGTTTTTT,CASSPRGQGPGELFF
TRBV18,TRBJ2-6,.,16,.,TGTGCCAGCTCACCACCCGGGGTAATTGGGGCCAACGTCCTGACTTTC,CASSPPGVIGANVLTF
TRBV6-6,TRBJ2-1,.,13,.,TGTGCCAGCAGCCGATCCTCGGTGCATGAGCAGTTCTTC,CASSRSSVHEQFF
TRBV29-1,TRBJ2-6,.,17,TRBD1,TGCAGCGTTGAAGACCGGGACAGGGAATCTGGGGCCAACGTCCTGACTTTC,CSVEDRDRESGANVLTF
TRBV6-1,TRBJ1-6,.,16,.,TGTGCCAGCAGTGAAGTCTTAAGTTCTTTCCAGTCACCCCTCCACTTT,CASSEVLSSFQSPLHF
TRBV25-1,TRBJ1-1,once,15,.,TGTGCCAGCAGTGAATGGGACACCGGAAGCACTGAAGCTTTCTTT,CASSEWDTGSTEAFF
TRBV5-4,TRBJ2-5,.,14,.,TGTGCCAGCAGCTTGGGATCCGGGCAAGAGACCCAGTACTTC,CASSLGSGQETQYF
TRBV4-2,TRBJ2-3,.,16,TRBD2,TGTGCCAGCAGCCAAGGGCTAGCGGGAGGGCATGATACGCAGTATTTT,CASSQGLAGGHDTQYF
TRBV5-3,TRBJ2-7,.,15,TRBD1,TGTGCCAGAAGACCTTGGACAGGGAGCTCCTACGAGCAGTACTTC,CARRPWTGSSYEQYF
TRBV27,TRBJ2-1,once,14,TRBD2,TGTGCCAGCAGTTCCGGACTAGCGGCCAATGAGCAGTTCTTC,CASSSGLAANEQFF
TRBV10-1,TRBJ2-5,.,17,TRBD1,TGCGCCAGCAGTGAGTTGGTCGGGACAGGGGGCCAGGAGACCCAGTACTTC,CASSELVGTGGQETQYF
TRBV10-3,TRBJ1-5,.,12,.,TGTGCCATCTCTGAGCTCAATCAGCCCCAGCATTTT,CAISELNQPQHF
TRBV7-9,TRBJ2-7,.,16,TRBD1,TGTGCCAGCAGCCCAATGACAGGGGCAAATGTATACGAGCAGTACTTC,CASSPMTGANVYEQYF
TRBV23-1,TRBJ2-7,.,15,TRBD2,TGCGCCAGCACTCGAATTACTAGCGGGATCTACGAGCAGTACTTC,CASTRITSGIYEQYF
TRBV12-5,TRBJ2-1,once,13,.,TGTGCTAGTGGTTTGGGTATTTACAATGAGCAGTTCTTC,CASGLGIYNEQFF
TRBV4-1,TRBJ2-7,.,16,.,TGCGCCAGCAGCCAAGCCCAGGGATGGGGCTCCTACGAGCAGTACTTC,CASSQAQGWGSYEQYF
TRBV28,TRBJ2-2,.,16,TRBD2,TGTGCCAGCAGCAAAGACCGGGACTACTACACCGGGGAGCTGTTTTTT,CASSKDRDYYTGELFF
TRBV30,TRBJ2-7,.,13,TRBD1,TGTGCCTGGACCAAAAGACAGGGCCTCGAGCAGTACTTC,CAWTKRQGLEQYF
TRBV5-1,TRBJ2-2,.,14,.,TGCGCCAGCAGCCCACAGGGTAACACCGGGGAGCTGTTTTTT,CASSPQGNTGELFF
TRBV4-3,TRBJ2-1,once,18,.,TGCGCCAGCAGCCAAGATTCGGAATGGGGACACTCCTACAATGAGCAGTTCTTC,CASSQDSEWGHSYNEQFF
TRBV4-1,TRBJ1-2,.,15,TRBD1,TGCGCCAGCAGCTTTATCGACAGGGACGCTGGTGGCTACACCTTC,CASSFIDRDAGGYTF
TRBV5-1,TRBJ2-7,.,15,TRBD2,TGCGCCAGCAGAGTCTCTAGCGGGACAACCTACGAGCAGTACTTC,CASRVSSGTTYEQYF
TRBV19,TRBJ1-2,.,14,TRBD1,TGTGCCAGTAGGAAAACAGGGGGAGAGTATGGCTACACCTTC,CASRKTGGEYGYTF
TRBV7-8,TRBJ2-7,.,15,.,TGTGCCAGCAGCTTAGTCCCGGATAGCGGCTACGAGCAGTACTTC,CASSLVPDSGYEQYF
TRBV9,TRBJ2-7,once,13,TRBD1,TGTGCCAGCAGCGACGGGACAGCCTACGAGCAGTACTTC,CASSDGTAYEQYF
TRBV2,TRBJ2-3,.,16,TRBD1,TGTGCCAGCAGTCCCCTCGGGACAGGGTCCACAGATACGCAGTATTTT,CASSPLGTGSTDTQYF
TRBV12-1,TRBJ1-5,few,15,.,TGTGCCAGCAGCCCTGACAGGGTTAGCAATCAGCCCCAGCATTTT,CASSPDRVSNQPQHF
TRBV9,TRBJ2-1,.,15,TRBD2,TGTGCCAGCAGCCCGCGGACTAGCGAATACAATGAGCAGTTCTTC,CASSPRTSEYNEQFF
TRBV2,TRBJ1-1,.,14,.,TGTGCCAGCATCCCATCTGGAGTTAGCACTGAAGCTTTCTTT,CASIPSGVSTEAFF
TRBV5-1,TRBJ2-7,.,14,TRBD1,TGCGCCAGCAGCCAAAACAGGGGTTTCTACGAGCAGTACTTC,CASSQNRGFYEQYF
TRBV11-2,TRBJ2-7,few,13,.,TGTGCCAGCAGCTTAGGGCAGGGTGGCGAGCAGTACTTC,CASSLGQGGEQYF
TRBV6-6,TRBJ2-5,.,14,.,TGTGCCAGCAGTTACACCGAGGCCCAAGGGACCCAGTACTTC,CASSYTEAQGTQYF
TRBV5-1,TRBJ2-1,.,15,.,TGCGCCAGCAGCTTGGTTTACAGTCCGACGGATGAGCAGTTCTTC,CASSLVYSPTDEQFF
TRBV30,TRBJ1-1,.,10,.,TGTGCCTGGAGCGGTGATGAAGCTTTCTTT,CAWSGDEAFF
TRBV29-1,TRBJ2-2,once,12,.,TGCAGCGTTGTCGGGACTGTCGGGGAGCTGTTTTTT,CSVVGTVGELFF
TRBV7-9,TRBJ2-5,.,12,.,TGTGCCAGCAGCTTGGCGGGGGAGACCCAGTACTTC,CASSLAGETQYF
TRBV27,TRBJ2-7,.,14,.,TGTGCCAGCAGTTTACAGGGATCCACCTACGAGCAGTACTTC,CASSLQGSTYEQYF
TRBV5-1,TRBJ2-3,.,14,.,TGCGCCAGCAGCTTGTCAGCCGGGGCAGATACGCAGTATTTT,CASSLSAGADTQYF
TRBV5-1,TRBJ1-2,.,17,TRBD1,TGCGCCAGCAGCTTGAGTCCCGGGACAGGGGATTACTATGGCTACACCTTC,CASSLSPGTGDYYGYTF
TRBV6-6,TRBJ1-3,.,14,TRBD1,TGTGCCAGCAGGACAGGGGGCTCTGGAAACACCATATATTTT,CASRTGGSGNTIYF
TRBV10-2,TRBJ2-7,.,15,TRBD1,TGCGCCAGCCGGCGTACGGGACAGGGGGGCCACGAGCAGTACTTC,CASRRTGQGGHEQYF
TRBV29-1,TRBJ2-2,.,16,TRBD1,TGCAGCGTTGAAGTACCGGGACAGGGGATTACCGGGGAGCTGTTTTTT,CSVEVPGQGITGELFF
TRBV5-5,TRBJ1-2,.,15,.,TGTGCCAGCAGCTTGGCCCCCGGGGTGGGCTATGGCTACACCTTC,CASSLAPGVGYGYTF